The 27 T cell receptor beta chains given below trace back to one sample, sequenced in a study of cytomegalovirus exposure and HLA in healthy donors. PCR was performed using 60 Vbeta and 13 Jbeta primers. Data came from immunoSEQ multiplex PCR; TCRdb stores just in-frame clones and leaves some out. The table shows under 200,000 clones, with about four fifths occurring only once. Specimen: PBMCs. Receptor source: a man under 40 in good health and CMV-seronegative.

This clone appeared once. The V gene is TRBV2, the J gene TRBJ1-5; 11 bases match TRBD1. The CDR3 consists of 14 residues. Germline trimming cut 8 bases from V and 5 bases from J; bases unmatched to any gene: 5. Germline lookup yields CDR1 SNHLY and CDR2 FYNNEI. CDR3 sequence reads: CASGGQGAYQPQHF. CDR3 nucleotide sequence: TGTGCCAGCGGCGGACAGGGGGCTTATCAGCCCCAGCATTTT.

The V gene is TRBV6-5, the J gene TRBJ2-1, with 8 bases lining up with TRBD2. V was pared by 6 bases and J by 12 bases, with 10 bases of the junction left unmatched. The V gene's germline CDR1 is MNHEY and CDR2 SVGAGI. CDR3 length: 13 residues. CDR3 sequence (DNA): TGTGCCAGCAGACCCGACCAGGCGGGAGGGCAGTTCTTC. This encodes CASRPDQAGGQFF.

The genes are TRBV5-1 and TRBJ2-4; D may be TRBD2 (6 bases). This CDR3 spans 14 amino acids. The V gene lost 4 bases and the J gene lost 3 bases, with 11 bases spanning the gap. Germline V CDR1 and CDR2: SGHRS, YFSETQ. CDR3 residues: CASSTGAIKNIQYF. The CDR3 DNA reads as TGCGCCAGCAGCACGGGAGCGATCAAAAACATTCAGTACTTC.

The chain carries TRBV4-2 and TRBJ2-4; 11 bases are a match to TRBD2. The CDR3 has 18 residues. The trim removed 0 bases at V and 7 bases at J, leaving 11 bases unmatched. Per the germline V gene, CDR1 is LGHNA and CDR2 is YNFKEQ. CDR3 protein: CASSQDYGTSGFRNIQYF. CDR3 in DNA: TGTGCCAGCAGCCAAGATTACGGGACTAGCGGCTTCAGGAACATTCAGTACTTC.

This chain links TRBV15 with TRBJ2-1; 7 nucleotides align to TRBD2. V was pared by 0 bases and J by 7 bases, with 6 bases of the junction left unmatched. CDR3 size: 15 residues. Germline CDR1 reads LNHNV; CDR2 reads YYDKDF (reference sequence). CDR3 sequence reads: CATSRDLAEGNEQFF. As DNA, the CDR3 is TGTGCCACCAGCAGAGATCTAGCGGAGGGGAATGAGCAGTTCTTC.

This clone was counted a single time. The chain carries TRBV6-5 and TRBJ1-2; no clear D gene. Germline V gene data show CDR1 as MNHEY and CDR2 as SVGAGI. This CDR3 contains 13 residues. The germline V and J ends were trimmed by 5 bases and 4 bases, with 11 bases remaining between them. CDR3 sequence (DNA): TGTGCCAGCAGTCAAGGCAGACTCTATGGCTACACCTTC. Translating gives CASSQGRLYGYTF.

The J gene is TRBJ2-1, the V gene TRBV6-1; 7 bases align to TRBD1. V lost 2 bases to trimming and J lost 6 bases; unmatched junction nucleotides: 10. The CDR3 is 16 amino acids. Looked up from germline, CDR1 is MNHNS and CDR2 is SASEGT. CDR3: CASSERSLRGPNEQFF. CDR3 DNA: TGTGCCAGCAGTGAAAGATCTTTAAGGGGGCCCAATGAGCAGTTCTTC.

The J gene is TRBJ2-1, the V gene TRBV19, with 13 bases matching TRBD2. The ends lost 7 bases at V and 0 bases at J; junction bases unmatched: 9. This CDR3 region has 18 residues. Germline-derived CDR1 and CDR2 are LNHDA and SQIVND (reference sequence). The CDR3: CASIETSGGPSSYNEQFF. The DNA for the CDR3 is TGTGCCAGTATTGAGACTAGCGGGGGGCCGAGCTCCTACAATGAGCAGTTCTTC. Full variable domain (remainder filled in from reference TRBV19 and TRBJ2-1): DGGITQSPKYLFRKEGQNVTLSCEQNLNHDAMYWYRQDPGQGLRLIYYSQIVNDFQKGDIAEGYSVSREKKESFPLTVTSAQKNPTAFYLCASIETSGGPSSYNEQFFGPGTRLTVL.

The chain couples TRBV27 to TRBJ2-3, with 7 nucleotides matching TRBD2. V gave up 1 base and J gave up 2 bases; unmatched junction bases: 6. CDR3 length equals 16 residues. Germline loops: CDR1 MNHEY, CDR2 SMNVEV (reference sequence). The CDR3 spells CASSLLGREYTDTQYF. CDR3 sequence (DNA): TGTGCCAGCAGTTTATTAGGGCGGGAGTACACAGATACGCAGTATTTT.

The chain joins TRBV14 to TRBJ2-7; 7 nucleotides match TRBD2. The CDR3 runs 14 residues. Germline V gives CDR1 SGHDN, CDR2 FVKESK. With V trimmed by 0 bases and J by 3 bases, 2 bases remained unmatched. CDR3 nucleotide sequence: TGTGCCAGCAGCCAAGAATGGACTAGCTACGAGCAGTACTTC. It codes for CASSQEWTSYEQYF.

The chain uses TRBV18 and TRBJ2-5; possible D gene TRBD1, 6 bases. There are 15 residues in the CDR3. Germline CDR1 and CDR2: KGHSH and LQKENI. With 2 bases removed from V and 4 bases from J, the gap between germline ends came to 14 bases. As DNA, the CDR3 is TGTGCCAGCTCACCAAGCCCCAGGGGAAGAGAGACCCAGTACTTC. Translation gives CASSPSPRGRETQYF.

The gene calls are TRBV5-4 and TRBJ2-5; D gene uncertain. Judging by the DNA end, TRBJ2-7 fits better; the J call may be wrong. The CDR3 is made up of 13 amino acids. The germline CDR1 and CDR2 sequences are SGHNT and YYREEE (reference sequence). The CDR3 reads CASSKESSYEQYF. CDR3 DNA sequence: TGTGCCAGCAGCAAAGAGAGCTCCTACGAGCAGTACTTC.

This clone was recorded only once. The chain is built from TRBV30 and TRBJ2-7, with TRBD1 matching 8 bases. Germline CDR1 reads GTSNPN; CDR2 reads SVGIG (reference sequence). The V segment lost 1 base and the J segment 5 bases; nucleotides outside the gene matches: 7. CDR3 length: 14 amino acids. The CDR3 DNA reads as TGTGCCTGGAGTGCCCGGACAGGGTACCACGAGCAGTACTTC. Protein product: CAWSARTGYHEQYF.

The chain recombines TRBV11-2 with TRBJ2-3; a weak D match, TRBD2 (5 bases). CDR3 length: 16 amino acids. V lost 2 bases and J lost 5, with 17 bases in between. Germline values: CDR1 SGHAT, CDR2 FQNNGV. The CDR3 DNA reads as TGTGCCAGCAGCTTACTCCTAGCTCAGGAGAGAGATACGCAGTATTTT. It yields the protein CASSLLLAQERDTQYF. The full variable domain, its missing parts supplied by reference TRBV11-2 and TRBJ2-3, is EAGVAQSPRYKIIEKRQSVAFWCNPISGHATLYWYQQILGQGPKLLIQFQNNGVVDDSQLPKDRFSAERLKGVDSTLKIQPAKLEDSAVYLCASSLLLAQERDTQYFGPGTRLTVL.

The CDR3 sequence: CASSPGLAPGYEQYF. The CDR3 DNA follows: TGTGCCAGCAGCCCCGGACTAGCCCCAGGGTACGAGCAGTACTTC. The rearrangement joins TRBV11-3 to TRBJ2-7; 8 bases are a match to TRBD2. With V trimmed by 5 bases and J by 4 bases, 10 bases remained unmatched. CDR3 length equals 15 residues. Germline V lookup: CDR1 SGHNT, CDR2 YENEEA.

The V call is TRBV5-1, the J call TRBJ1-1, with unresolved D. The V end was cut by 5 bases, the J end by 2 bases, with 13 bases between. CDR3 size: 14 residues. Germline V lookup: CDR1 SGHRS, CDR2 YFSETQ. The CDR3 DNA follows: TGCGCCAGCAGTCCGGCGGGAGGTAACACTGAAGCTTTCTTT. Residues: CASSPAGGNTEAFF. The variable domain in full, with the rest retrieved from reference TRBV5-1 and TRBJ1-1, is KAGVTQTPRYLIKTRGQQVTLSCSPISGHRSVSWYQQTPGQGLQFLFEYFSETQRNKGNFPGRFSGRQFSNSRSEMNVSTLELGDSALYLCASSPAGGNTEAFFGQGTRLTVV.

This sequence joins TRBV27 and TRBJ1-1; D is possibly TRBD1 (6 bases). The CDR3 is made up of 16 amino acids. Looked up from germline, CDR1 is MNHEY and CDR2 is SMNVEV (reference sequence). V lost 6 bases and J 2 bases, leaving 19 bases between the germline ends. Here the CDR3 reads CASSLIWDTLNTEAFF. The CDR3 nucleotides read TGTGCCAGCAGCCTTATTTGGGACACCCTTAACACTGAAGCTTTCTTT.

The J gene is TRBJ1-3, the V gene TRBV19, with a possible D match to TRBD1 (5 bases). Germline-derived CDR1 and CDR2 are LNHDA and SQIVND (reference sequence). CDR3 length: 14 amino acids. V lost 8 bases, J lost 4 bases, and 15 bases lay in between. The CDR3 loop reads CASYRRGLGNTIYF. The CDR3 DNA sequence: TGTGCCAGTTACCGGAGGGGCCTCGGAAACACCATATATTTT.

V usage is TRBV2 and J usage is TRBJ2-7, with 10 bases lining up with TRBD1. Germline CDR1 is SNHLY and CDR2 is FYNNEI. The CDR3 is made up of 15 amino acids. Trimming at V came to 5 bases and at J to 1 base, leaving 5 bases not matched to a gene. In nucleotides, the CDR3 is TGTGCCAGCAGTTCCCCGGGACAGGGGTCCTACGAGCAGTACTTC. The encoded protein is CASSSPGQGSYEQYF.

The J gene is TRBJ1-1, the V gene TRBV5-8, with D possibly matching TRBD1 (5 bases). Trimming took off 0 bases at V and 7 bases at J, with 7 bases between the two ends. The CDR3 runs 12 residues. Per the germline V gene, CDR1 is SGHTS and CDR2 is YDEGEE. For the CDR3, the DNA is TGTGCCAGCAGCTTGGGACAGATTGAAGCTTTCTTT. It yields the protein CASSLGQIEAFF.

The chain combines TRBV5-1 with TRBJ1-1; 8 nucleotides align to TRBD1. Trimming cost V 4 bases and J 4 bases; bases outside gene matches: 9. The germline V gene encodes CDR1 SGHRS and CDR2 YFSETQ. The length of the CDR3 is 15 residues. CDR3 nucleotides: TGCGCCAGCAGCCCACGACAGGGGTGGAGCACTGAAGCTTTCTTT. Translation gives CASSPRQGWSTEAFF.

The V gene is TRBV28, the J gene TRBJ2-3; D might be TRBD1 (6 bases). The CDR3 sequence is 17 residues long. V was pared by 2 bases and J by 2 bases, with 17 bases between. Germline-derived CDR1 and CDR2 are MDHEN and SYDVKM. CDR3 DNA sequence: TGTGCCAGCAGTTTAGACGGGACACCTTATTCCACAGATACGCAGTATTTT. It codes for CASSLDGTPYSTDTQYF.

The chain recombines TRBV6-6 with TRBJ1-1, with D perhaps matching TRBD1 (5 bases). V lost 5 bases, J lost 11 bases, and 15 bases lay in between. The length of the CDR3 is 12 residues. CDR1 and CDR2 from the germline V gene are MNHNY and SVGAGI (reference sequence). The CDR3 spells CASSPDSLFAFF. DNA for the CDR3: TGTGCCAGCAGTCCAGACAGCCTTTTTGCTTTCTTT.

Comments on this clone: The sample carries other DNA sequences with the same CDR3. CDR3 sequence: CASSVITGGRLLPNEQYF. CDR3 nucleotide sequence: TGTGCCAGCAGCGTAATAACAGGGGGCCGCCTGCTTCCTAACGAGCAGTACTTC. This sequence joins TRBV9 and TRBJ2-7; 9 positions agree with TRBD1. The CDR3 sequence is 18 residues long. The germline gives CDR1 SGDLS, CDR2 YYNGEE. V shed 1 base and J 5 bases; nucleotides not matched to a gene: 16.

This clone appeared once. The rearrangement links TRBV6-1 to TRBJ2-3, with 9 bases aligning to TRBD1. V lost 0 bases, J lost 4 bases, and 8 bases stayed unmatched. CDR1 MNHNS and CDR2 SASEGT come from the germline V gene. The CDR3 is 17 amino acids. In DNA form, the CDR3 reads TGTGCCAGCAGTGAAGCGCTGGGACAGGGACCAGCAGATACGCAGTATTTT. This encodes CASSEALGQGPADTQYF.

As regards this clone: A read error may produce the germline difference seen at one junction end. This sequence joins TRBV11-2 and TRBJ2-7, with 9 bases aligning to TRBD1. The CDR3 is 10 residues long. The germline V gene has CDR1 SGHAT and CDR2 FQNNGV. CDR3 protein: CASSTGGRDF. The CDR3 region has the DNA TGTGCCAGCAGCACAGGGGGCAGGGACTTC.

The DNA for the CDR3 is TGTGCCAGCAATCTAGCCGGGAGGTACAATGAGCAGTTCTTC. This codes for CASNLAGRYNEQFF. The rearrangement links TRBV27 to TRBJ2-1; 7 positions agree with TRBD2. This CDR3 comprises 14 residues. The J segment lost 4 bases and the V segment lost 7 bases, leaving 7 bases of the junction unmatched. Germline values: CDR1 MNHEY, CDR2 SMNVEV (reference sequence).